This TCR beta chain was obtained from a study of vaccination and CD4 T cells after COVID-19. About this clonotype: Its cognate antigen is unknown.

The V end lost 3 bases, the J end lost 0 bases, and 2 bases lay between the germline ends. Germline CDR1 KGHSH, CDR2 LQKENI. The CDR3 extends over 12 amino acids. CD4+ T cells that had been cultured provided DNA sequenced with the Oncomine TCR Beta short-read assay. MiXCR, run by TCRdb on the PCR reads, gives a single entry per CDR3 protein. Of 6,500 to 9,000 distinct CDR3 sequences detected, under 25% appear once; the ten largest clones hold 20% to 25%. Treatment indicated: roughly 10-day PBMC culture with coronavirus spike peptide pools or control peptides (ViraFEST assay). The TCR sequence derives from a human donor who had recovered from COVID-19. The chain employs TRBV18 and TRBJ2-5, with D unclear. This material consisted of CD4+ T cells from blood, cultured in vitro, taken after SARS-CoV-2 vaccination. Here the CDR3 DNA reads TGTGCCAGCTCACCTTACCAAGAGACCCAGTACTTC. It yields the protein CASSPYQETQYF.